Reported below is one T cell receptor beta chain. This sample stems from a study of blood T cell repertoires in COVID-19. Study-wide background: Recovered status applied to Cohort 3 donors who had two consecutive negative PCRs. It also applied to those with clearance or with symptom resolution. PBMCs, B-cell-depleted T cells, or T cells were the source of the cDNA or gDNA that made up the material.

The assay was immunoSEQ multiplex PCR, and TCRdb's table has in-frame clones only and misses some. The table lists about 400,000 clones, roughly 86% of them singletons. In germline, CDR1 is MNHEY, CDR2 SMNVEV (reference sequence). The V segment lost 8 bases and the J segment 9 bases; nucleotides outside the gene matches: 10. This CDR3 has 14 residues. Participants, 18 to 89 years old, spanned around 25 US areas. Which cohort a participant joined came from the clinical history participants gave. The V call is TRBV27, the J call TRBJ2-1; 10 positions agree with TRBD2. This receptor was obtained from a man aged 35 to 55 in a cohort exposed to, infected with or recovered from COVID-19 (not recorded which). Material for sequencing was PBMCs or T cells enriched from blood (not recorded which). The CDR3 region is CASSWGTSVGEQFF. The CDR3 DNA is TGTGCCAGCTCGTGGGGGACTAGCGTGGGTGAGCAGTTCTTC.